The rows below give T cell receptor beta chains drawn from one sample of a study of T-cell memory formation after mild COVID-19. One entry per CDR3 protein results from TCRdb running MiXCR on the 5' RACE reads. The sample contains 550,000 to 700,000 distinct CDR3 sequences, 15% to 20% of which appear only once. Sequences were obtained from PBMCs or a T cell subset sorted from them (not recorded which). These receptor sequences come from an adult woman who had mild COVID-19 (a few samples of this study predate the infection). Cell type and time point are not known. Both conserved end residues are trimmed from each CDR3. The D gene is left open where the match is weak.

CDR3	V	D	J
ASRTGYTGELF	TRBV2	.	TRBJ2-2
ASSLFLGGLEETQY	TRBV5-1	TRBD2	TRBJ2-5
ASSLDLYSYNEQF	TRBV5-5	.	TRBJ2-1
ASSAGDYNEQF	TRBV9	.	TRBJ2-1
ATSRIPGQGAEAF	TRBV15	TRBD1	TRBJ1-1
ASSLQGALGTEAF	TRBV18	TRBD1	TRBJ1-1
ASRDRTSGAYEQY	TRBV6-1	TRBD2	TRBJ2-7
ASRQRTSGHLSTDTQY	TRBV5-1	TRBD2	TRBJ2-3
ASGGAVGTDTQY	TRBV30	.	TRBJ2-3
SVVLGSEQY	TRBV29-1	.	TRBJ2-7
ASSPRRAAVRETQY	TRBV3-1	.	TRBJ2-5
ASSKTGTQETQY	TRBV21-1	.	TRBJ2-5
SALSGLSYNEQF	TRBV20-1	.	TRBJ2-1
SASAQAPSF	TRBV20-1	.	TRBJ1-1
ASSLGLDNYEQF	TRBV5-1	.	TRBJ2-1
ATSEGGADEQY	TRBV24-1	TRBD1	TRBJ2-7
ASRAEYLNTEAF	TRBV6-2/TRBV6-3	.	TRBJ1-1
ARSERSSGREGRNEQF	TRBV2	TRBD2	TRBJ2-1
ASSQDVWTGLGDTEAF	TRBV14	TRBD1	TRBJ1-1
SASRGEDWGPYGQY	TRBV20-1	.	TRBJ2-3
SIRDGGSNEQF	TRBV29-1	.	TRBJ2-1
ATTRGEIRYGYT	TRBV6-1	.	TRBJ1-2
ASSLAEGGQF	TRBV7-9	.	TRBJ2-1
ASSLDEEQF	TRBV5-6	.	TRBJ2-1
SALGLAGYTDTQY	TRBV20-1	TRBD2	TRBJ2-3
ASSQDPSVENIQY	TRBV4-1	.	TRBJ2-4
ASSLDRAQETQY	TRBV7-9	TRBD1	TRBJ2-5
ASSLERQGTEAF	TRBV7-6	.	TRBJ1-1
ASTVGHSYEQY	TRBV5-5	.	TRBJ2-7
ASSLDSPNTGELF	TRBV2	.	TRBJ2-2
ASSLRDSGRDEQF	TRBV2	.	TRBJ2-1
ASSLRGTPLYNEQF	TRBV5-1	.	TRBJ2-1
ASSTPEGAPNSPLH	TRBV7-6	TRBD1	TRBJ1-6
ASTVVGNEQF	TRBV7-9	.	TRBJ2-1
ASSEGPPKSYEQY	TRBV25-1	.	TRBJ2-7
ASSLRVPSTDTQY	TRBV5-6	.	TRBJ2-3
ASSGQALSGANVLT	TRBV2	TRBD1	TRBJ2-6
ASSSVGQGHILVEQY	TRBV11-2	.	TRBJ2-7
ASRHAIGEAYEQY	TRBV12-3/TRBV12-4	.	TRBJ2-7
ASSATQGRRNNEQF	TRBV5-1	.	TRBJ2-1
ASSLGGLINEQF	TRBV7-9	.	TRBJ2-1
ASSFGDRGPHTEAF	TRBV5-1	TRBD1	TRBJ1-1
AISSQGPLAYEQY	TRBV10-3	.	TRBJ2-7
ASSAGQGANYGYT	TRBV5-1	TRBD1	TRBJ1-2
ASSSDSGPYNEQF	TRBV6-5	TRBD2	TRBJ2-1
ASSQGGPRSRRESYEQY	TRBV14	TRBD2	TRBJ2-7